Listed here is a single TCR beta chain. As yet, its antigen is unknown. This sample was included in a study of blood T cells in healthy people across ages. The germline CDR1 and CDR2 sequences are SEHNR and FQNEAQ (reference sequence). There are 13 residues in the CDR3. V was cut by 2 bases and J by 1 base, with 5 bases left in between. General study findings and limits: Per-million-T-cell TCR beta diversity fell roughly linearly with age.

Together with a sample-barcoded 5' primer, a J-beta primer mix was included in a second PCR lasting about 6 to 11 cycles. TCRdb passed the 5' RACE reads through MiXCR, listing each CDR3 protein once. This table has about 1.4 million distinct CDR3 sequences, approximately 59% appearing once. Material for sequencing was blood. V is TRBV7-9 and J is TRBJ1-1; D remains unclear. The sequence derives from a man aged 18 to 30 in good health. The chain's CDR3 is CASSLPRNTEAFF. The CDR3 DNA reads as TGTGCCAGCAGCTTACCGAGGAACACTGAAGCTTTCTTT.